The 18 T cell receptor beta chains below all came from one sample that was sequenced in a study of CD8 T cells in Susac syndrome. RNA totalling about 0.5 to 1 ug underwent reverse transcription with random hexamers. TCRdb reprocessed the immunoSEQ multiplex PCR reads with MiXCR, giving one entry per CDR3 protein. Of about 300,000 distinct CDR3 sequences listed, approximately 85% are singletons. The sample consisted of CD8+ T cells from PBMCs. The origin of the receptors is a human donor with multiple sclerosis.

The CDR3 reads CASSFGLTTGELFF. The CDR3, as DNA: TGTGCCAGCAGCTTCGGCCTGACCACCGGGGAGCTGTTTTTT. The chain combines TRBV7-9 with TRBJ2-2; no clear D gene. The CDR3 consists of 14 residues. Germline CDR1 and CDR2: SEHNR and FQNEAQ (reference sequence). V lost 3 bases and J lost 4, with 9 bases in between.

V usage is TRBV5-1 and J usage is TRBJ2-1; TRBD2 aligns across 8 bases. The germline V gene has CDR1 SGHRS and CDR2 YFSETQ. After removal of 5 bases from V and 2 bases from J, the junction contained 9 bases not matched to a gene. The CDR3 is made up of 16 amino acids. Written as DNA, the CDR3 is TGCGCCAGCAGTCGGACTAGCCCATCTCCCTACAATGAGCAGTTCTTC. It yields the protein CASSRTSPSPYNEQFF.

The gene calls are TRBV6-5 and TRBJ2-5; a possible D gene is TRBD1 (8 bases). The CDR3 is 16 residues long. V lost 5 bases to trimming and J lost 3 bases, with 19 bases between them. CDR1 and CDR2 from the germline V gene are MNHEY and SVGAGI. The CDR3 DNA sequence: TGTGCCAGCAGTACATCGGACAGGGAGGGGGAAGAGACCCAGTACTTC. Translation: CASSTSDREGEETQYF.

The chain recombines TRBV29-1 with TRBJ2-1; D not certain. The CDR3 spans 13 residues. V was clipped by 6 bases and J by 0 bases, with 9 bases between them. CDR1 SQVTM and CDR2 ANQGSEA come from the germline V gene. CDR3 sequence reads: CSVLSGSYNEQFF. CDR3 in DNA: TGCAGCGTCTTGTCCGGCTCCTACAATGAGCAGTTCTTC.

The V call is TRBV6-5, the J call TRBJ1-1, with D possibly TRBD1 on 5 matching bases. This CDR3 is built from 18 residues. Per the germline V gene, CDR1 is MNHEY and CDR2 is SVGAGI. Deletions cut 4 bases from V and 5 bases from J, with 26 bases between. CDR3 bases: TGTGCCAGCAGTTCTAGGGGACCAGGGATATCGATGGGGACTGAAGCTTTCTTT. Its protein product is CASSSRGPGISMGTEAFF.

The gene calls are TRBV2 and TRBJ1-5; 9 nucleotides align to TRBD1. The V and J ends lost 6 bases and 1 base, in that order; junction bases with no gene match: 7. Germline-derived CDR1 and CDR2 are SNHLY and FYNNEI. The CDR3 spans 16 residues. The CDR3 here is CASRVTGGQSNQPQHF. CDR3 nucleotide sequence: TGTGCCAGCAGGGTTACAGGGGGCCAGAGCAATCAGCCCCAGCATTTT.

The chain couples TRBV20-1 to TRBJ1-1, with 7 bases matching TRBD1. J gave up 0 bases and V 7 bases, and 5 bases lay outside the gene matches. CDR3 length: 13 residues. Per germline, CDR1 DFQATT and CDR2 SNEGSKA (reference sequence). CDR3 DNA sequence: TGCAGTGTAGGGGGCCCCCTGAACACTGAAGCTTTCTTT. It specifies CSVGGPLNTEAFF.

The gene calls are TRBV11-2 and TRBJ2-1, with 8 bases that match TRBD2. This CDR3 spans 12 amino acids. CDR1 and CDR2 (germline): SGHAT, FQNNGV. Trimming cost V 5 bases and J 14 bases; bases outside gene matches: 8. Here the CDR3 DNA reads TGTGCCAGCAGCGCCACCGGGACTAGGAAGTTCTTC. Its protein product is CASSATGTRKFF.

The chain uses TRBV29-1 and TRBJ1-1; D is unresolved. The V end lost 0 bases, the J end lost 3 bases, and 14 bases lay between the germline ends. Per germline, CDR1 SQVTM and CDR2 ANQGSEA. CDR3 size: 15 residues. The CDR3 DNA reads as TGCAGCGTTGAAGAGAAAATGAGTCTGGACACTGAAGCTTTCTTT. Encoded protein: CSVEEKMSLDTEAFF.

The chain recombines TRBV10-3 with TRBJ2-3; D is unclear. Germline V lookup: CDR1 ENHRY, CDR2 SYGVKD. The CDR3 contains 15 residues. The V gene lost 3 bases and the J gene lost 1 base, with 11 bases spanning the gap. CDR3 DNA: TGTGCCATCAGTGACGTCTCTACCGGCACAGATACGCAGTATTTT. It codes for CAISDVSTGTDTQYF.

Here the CDR3 DNA reads TGTGCCAGCAGCCAAGGCCCCTGGGGGCTTGAGGTAAATGAGCAGTTCTTC. Its translation is CASSQGPWGLEVNEQFF. This chain links TRBV14 with TRBJ2-1; possible D gene TRBD1, 6 bases. Germline V gene data show CDR1 as SGHDN and CDR2 as FVKESK. The ends were cut back, 1 base at V and 7 bases at J, with 20 bases in the middle. The length of the CDR3 is 17 residues. Looking up the rest from reference TRBV14 and TRBJ2-1 gives the full variable domain: EAGVTQFPSHSVIEKGQTVTLRCDPISGHDNLYWYRRVMGKEIKFLLHFVKESKQDESGMPNNRFLAERTGGTYSTLKVQPAELEDSGVYFCASSQGPWGLEVNEQFFGPGTRLTVL.

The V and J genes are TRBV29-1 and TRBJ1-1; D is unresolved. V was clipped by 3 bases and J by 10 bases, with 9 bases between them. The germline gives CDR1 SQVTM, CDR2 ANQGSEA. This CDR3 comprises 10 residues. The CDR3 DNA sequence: TGCAGCGTTGACCTTTTGAGAGCTTTCTTT. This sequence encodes CSVDLLRAFF.

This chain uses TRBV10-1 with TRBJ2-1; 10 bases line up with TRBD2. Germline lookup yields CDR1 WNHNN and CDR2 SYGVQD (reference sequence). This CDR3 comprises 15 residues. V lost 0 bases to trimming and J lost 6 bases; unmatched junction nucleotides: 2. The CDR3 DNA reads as TGCGCCAGCAGTGAGTCCGAGCGGGAGGGCAATGAGCAGTTCTTC. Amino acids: CASSESEREGNEQFF.

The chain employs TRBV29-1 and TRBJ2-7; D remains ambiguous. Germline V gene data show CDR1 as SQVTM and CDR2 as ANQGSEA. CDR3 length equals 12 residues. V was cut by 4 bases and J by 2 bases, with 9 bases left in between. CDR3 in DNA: TGCAGCGTTGTAGACAATACCTACGAGCAGTACTTC. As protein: CSVVDNTYEQYF.

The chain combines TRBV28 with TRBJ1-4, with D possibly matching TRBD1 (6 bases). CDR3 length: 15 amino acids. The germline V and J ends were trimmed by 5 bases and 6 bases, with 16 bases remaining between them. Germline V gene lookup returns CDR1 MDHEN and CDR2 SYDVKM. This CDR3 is CASSERDNPDEKLFF. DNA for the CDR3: TGTGCCAGCAGTGAGAGGGACAACCCGGATGAAAAACTGTTTTTT.

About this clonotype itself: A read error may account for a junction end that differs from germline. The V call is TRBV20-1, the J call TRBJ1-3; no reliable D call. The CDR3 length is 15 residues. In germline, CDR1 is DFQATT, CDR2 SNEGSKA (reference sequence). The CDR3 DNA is TGCAGTGCTAGAGATCCGCACAGCTCTGAAAACACCATATATTTT. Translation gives CSARDPHSSENTIYF.

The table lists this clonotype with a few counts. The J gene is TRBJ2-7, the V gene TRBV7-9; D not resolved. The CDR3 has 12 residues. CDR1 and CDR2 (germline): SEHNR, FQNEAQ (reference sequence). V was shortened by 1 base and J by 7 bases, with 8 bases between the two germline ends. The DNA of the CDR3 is TGTGCCAGCAGCTTAGTGCTCGGGGAGCAGTACTTC. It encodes CASSLVLGEQYF.

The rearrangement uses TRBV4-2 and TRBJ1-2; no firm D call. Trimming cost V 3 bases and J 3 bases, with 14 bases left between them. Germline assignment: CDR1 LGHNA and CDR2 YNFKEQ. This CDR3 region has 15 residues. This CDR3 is CASSQATIDYYGYTF. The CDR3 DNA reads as TGTGCCAGCAGCCAGGCCACGATCGATTACTATGGCTACACCTTC.